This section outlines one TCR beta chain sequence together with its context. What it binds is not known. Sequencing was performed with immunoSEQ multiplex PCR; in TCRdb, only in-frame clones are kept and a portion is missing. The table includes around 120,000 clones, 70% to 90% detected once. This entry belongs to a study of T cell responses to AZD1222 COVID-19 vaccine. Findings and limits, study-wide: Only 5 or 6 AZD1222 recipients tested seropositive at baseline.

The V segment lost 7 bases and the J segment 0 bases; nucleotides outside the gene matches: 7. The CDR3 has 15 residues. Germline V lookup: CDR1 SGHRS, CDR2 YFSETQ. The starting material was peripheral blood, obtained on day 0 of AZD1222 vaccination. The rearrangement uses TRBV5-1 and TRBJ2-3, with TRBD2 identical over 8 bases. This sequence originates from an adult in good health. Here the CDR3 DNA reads TGCGCCAGCTCAATTAGCGGGGTTAGCACAGATACGCAGTATTTT. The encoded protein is CASSISGVSTDTQYF.